One sample yielded the 30 T cell receptor beta chains listed below, sequenced in a study of response to subunit inactivated influenza vaccine. A single record per CDR3 protein comes from TCRdb applying MiXCR to the RT-PCR reads. This table has about 520,000 distinct CDR3 sequences, 25% appearing once. Sequenced here: CD4+ T cells sorted from PBMCs, sampled less than 6 days after vaccination. These receptors were obtained from a man aged 50 to 60 who received an inactivated influenza vaccine.

This clonotype was counted between two and nine times. The chain uses TRBV4-3 and TRBJ2-7; tentative D call: TRBD2 (5 bases). The germline gives CDR1 LGHNA, CDR2 YSLEER. V lost 5 bases and J 1 base, leaving 15 bases between the germline ends. The CDR3 loop spans 15 amino acids. CDR3 amino acids: CASSGWQTGSYEQYF. The CDR3 nucleotides are TGCGCCAGCAGCGGTTGGCAGACGGGATCCTACGAGCAGTACTTC.

The chain employs TRBV12-3 or TRBV12-4 and TRBJ2-1; 8 bases map to TRBD2. V dropped 2 bases and J dropped 0; count of bases not matched to a gene: 3. The length of the CDR3 is 16 residues. Written as DNA, the CDR3 is TGTGCCAGCAGTTTACGCGGGGGGCCCTCCTACAATGAGCAGTTCTTC. It translates to CASSLRGGPSYNEQFF.

This clonotype was seen ten or more times. The chain is built from TRBV12-3 or TRBV12-4 and TRBJ2-5; 7 bases line up with TRBD2. The trim removed 7 bases at V and 0 bases at J, leaving 8 bases unmatched. The length of the CDR3 is 15 residues. CDR3 DNA: TGTGCCAGCACCTTCGGGGGGTATAACCAAGAGACCCAGTACTTC. Its protein product is CASTFGGYNQETQYF.

A few counts support this clonotype. The gene calls are TRBV3-1 and TRBJ2-3; D perhaps matches TRBD2 (5 bases). The germline gives CDR1 LGHDT, CDR2 YNNKEL (reference sequence). Trimming pared 3 bases from V and 1 base from J, leaving 8 bases between. The CDR3 spans 14 residues. The CDR3 DNA is TGTGCCAGCAGCCACGGACTTCGCACAGATACGCAGTATTTT. This encodes CASSHGLRTDTQYF.

V and J are TRBV7-3 and TRBJ2-5; a weak D match, TRBD2 (6 bases). The CDR3 contains 15 residues. Germline V gene sequence: CDR1 SGHTA, CDR2 FQGTGA. Trimming removed 5 bases at V and 0 bases at J, with 13 bases between. CDR3 sequence reads: CASSAAGLNQETQYF. The DNA for the CDR3 is TGTGCCAGCAGCGCCGCCGGACTAAACCAAGAGACCCAGTACTTC.

This clonotype was seen more than once but under ten times. The V gene is TRBV5-1, the J gene TRBJ2-1, with D tentatively TRBD1 (6 bases). CDR1 is SGHRS, CDR2 YFSETQ, per germline. V shed 4 bases and J shed 4 bases, with 15 bases lying between them. This CDR3 comprises 15 residues. CDR3 amino acids: CASSTQGANYNEQFF. DNA for the CDR3: TGCGCCAGCAGCACACAGGGAGCCAATTACAATGAGCAGTTCTTC.

The V and J genes are TRBV4-3 and TRBJ2-2; D gene unclear. The ends were cut back, 4 bases at V and 11 bases at J, with 11 bases in the middle. Germline V gene lookup returns CDR1 LGHNA and CDR2 YSLEER. There are 12 residues in the CDR3. CDR3 DNA sequence: TGCGCCAGCAGCCGCAGGCCGGGCGAGCTGTTTTTT. Protein sequence: CASSRRPGELFF.

This chain uses TRBV7-3 with TRBJ2-7; perhaps TRBD2 as D (5 bases). Per the germline V gene, CDR1 is SGHTA and CDR2 is FQGTGA. V lost 2 bases, J lost 6 bases, and 17 bases lay in between. The CDR3 has 15 residues. The CDR3 DNA reads TGTGCCAGCAGCTTAGCCGGGATGGAGCAAAGCGAGCAGTACTTC. It is translated as CASSLAGMEQSEQYF.

This chain joins TRBV29-1 and TRBJ1-4; D may be TRBD1 (5 bases). V was trimmed by 6 bases and J by 8 bases, leaving 16 bases between them. The length of the CDR3 is 13 residues. The germline gives CDR1 SQVTM, CDR2 ANQGSEA. The CDR3 coding sequence is TGCAGCGTCCGACGGGACTCTTACGAAAAACTGTTTTTT. Residues: CSVRRDSYEKLFF. Filled out from reference TRBV29-1 and TRBJ1-4, the complete variable domain reads SAVISQKPSRDICQRGTSLTIQCQVDSQVTMMFWYRQQPGQSLTLIATANQGSEATYESGFVIDKFPISRPNLTFSTLTVSNMSPEDSSIYLCSVRRDSYEKLFFGSGTQLSVL.

This clonotype turned up a few times. The genes are TRBV29-1 and TRBJ1-2; D uncertain. Germline CDR1 reads SQVTM; CDR2 reads ANQGSEA. The ends were cut back, 1 base at V and 8 bases at J, with 11 bases in the middle. The CDR3 runs to 12 residues. The CDR3 reads CSVEAGRAGYTF. The CDR3 DNA sequence: TGCAGCGTTGAAGCTGGCAGAGCCGGCTACACCTTC.

The J gene is TRBJ2-2, the V gene TRBV7-6, with no clear D. The CDR3 covers 17 residues. The germline CDR1 and CDR2 sequences are SGHVS and FNYEAQ. Deletions cut 2 bases from V and 1 base from J, with 14 bases between. Here the CDR3 reads CASSLLLSTRNTGELFF. CDR3 in DNA: TGTGCCAGCAGCTTATTGCTCTCAACAAGGAACACCGGGGAGCTGTTTTTT.

There are a few counts of this clonotype. The chain links TRBV3-1 to TRBJ2-7; D uncertain. V gave up 8 bases and J gave up 7 bases, with 15 bases separating them. Germline V gene sequence: CDR1 LGHDT, CDR2 YNNKEL (reference sequence). The CDR3 covers 12 residues. CDR3 bases: TGTGCCAGCGGAGATTCCACCATGGAGCAGTACTTC. As protein: CASGDSTMEQYF.

CDR3 region: CASTNGQGATYEQYF. CDR3 nucleotides: TGTGCCAGCACCAACGGACAGGGGGCTACCTACGAGCAGTACTTC. The rearrangement uses TRBV6-2 or TRBV6-3 and TRBJ2-7, with 11 bases lining up with TRBD1. Germline V gene lookup returns CDR1 MNHEY and CDR2 SVGEGT. V shed 7 bases and J 2 bases; nucleotides not matched to a gene: 7. This CDR3 spans 15 amino acids.

This clonotype was seen more than once but under ten times. The J gene is TRBJ2-2, the V gene TRBV28, with D tentatively TRBD1 (5 bases). The CDR3 sequence is 16 residues long. Germline CDR1 reads MDHEN; CDR2 reads SYDVKM. Trimming cost V 3 bases and J 2 bases, with 13 bases left between them. CDR3 protein: CASSFSWTRNTGELFF. CDR3 DNA: TGTGCCAGCAGTTTTTCTTGGACAAGAAACACCGGGGAGCTGTTTTTT.

In regard to this clonotype: This may come from a read error, since a much larger clone is one base off. The rearrangement uses TRBV12-3 or TRBV12-4 and TRBJ2-3, with 8 nucleotides matching TRBD2. The V gene end was trimmed by 3 bases and the J gene end by 0 bases; junction bases not matched to a gene: 2. This CDR3 is 15 amino acids long. The CDR3 DNA follows: TGTGCCAGCAGTTTTGTAGCGGGGAGCACAGATACGCAGTATTTT. Amino acids: CASSFVAGSTDTQYF.

This clonotype turned up a few times. Here the CDR3 reads CASSLGGQDRNTQYF. CDR3 in DNA: TGCGCCAGCAGCTTGGGGGGACAGGACAGAAATACGCAGTATTTT. The rearrangement uses TRBV5-1 and TRBJ2-3; 8 bases are shared with TRBD1. The germline V gene has CDR1 SGHRS and CDR2 YFSETQ. This CDR3 spans 15 amino acids. V shed 0 bases and J 7 bases; nucleotides not matched to a gene: 7. Together with reference TRBV5-1 and TRBJ2-3, the CDR3 gives the full variable domain: KAGVTQTPRYLIKTRGQQVTLSCSPISGHRSVSWYQQTPGQGLQFLFEYFSETQRNKGNFPGRFSGRQFSNSRSEMNVSTLELGDSALYLCASSLGGQDRNTQYFGPGTRLTVL.

This clonotype was observed a few times. The chain is built from TRBV20-1 and TRBJ1-3; 9 bases are shared with TRBD1. CDR1 is DFQATT and CDR2 is SNEGSKA in the germline V gene (reference sequence). J lost 4 bases, V lost 5 bases, and 6 bases had no gene match. The CDR3 is 14 amino acids. The CDR3 sequence is CSAPRTGAGNTIYF. The CDR3 nucleotides read TGCAGTGCTCCCCGGACAGGGGCAGGAAACACCATATATTTT.

This clonotype occurred many times. The rearrangement uses TRBV7-2 and TRBJ2-5, with TRBD1 as a possible D gene (5 bases). The germline V and J ends were trimmed by 4 bases and 4 bases, with 13 bases remaining between them. This CDR3 has 14 amino acids. Germline CDR1 is SGHTA and CDR2 is FQGNSA. This chain's CDR3 is CASSSDSRPETQYF. In DNA, the CDR3 is TGTGCCAGCAGCTCCGACAGCCGTCCAGAGACCCAGTACTTC.

For the CDR3, the DNA is TGTGCCAGCAGCCAAAGCGGTCCCTACGAGCAGTACTTC. It encodes CASSQSGPYEQYF. The chain is built from TRBV4-2 and TRBJ2-7, with D maybe TRBD2 (5 bases). Germline assignment: CDR1 LGHNA and CDR2 YNFKEQ. This CDR3 is 13 amino acids long. Trimming shortened V by 2 bases and J by 2 bases, and 7 bases separated the two germline ends.

The chain has TRBV9 and TRBJ1-5; the D is unclear. Between the trimmed V and J ends, which lost 3 bases and 0 bases, there was a span of 10 bases. Germline V lookup: CDR1 SGDLS, CDR2 YYNGEE. CDR3 length equals 15 residues. CDR3 nucleotide sequence: TGTGCCAGCAGCGCCAAGGGATATAGCAATCAGCCCCAGCATTTT. Translation gives CASSAKGYSNQPQHF.

The rearrangement joins TRBV7-2 to TRBJ1-6, with D unclear. This CDR3 comprises 15 residues. Germline V CDR1 and CDR2: SGHTA, FQGNSA. V was pared by 1 base and J by 7 bases, with 11 bases between. The CDR3 reads CASSLVQVKNSPLHF. The CDR3 bases are TGTGCCAGCAGCTTAGTCCAGGTGAAGAATTCACCCCTCCACTTT.

The chain carries TRBV11-2 and TRBJ2-7; no clear D. Trimming cost V 4 bases and J 0 bases, with 28 bases left between them. This CDR3 has 20 residues. CDR1 is SGHAT, CDR2 FQNNGV, per germline. The CDR3 nucleotides are TGTGCCAGCAGCTCGTCTTGGTGGGTTTGGGATGGGAAGAGCTCCTACGAGCAGTACTTC. It specifies CASSSSWWVWDGKSSYEQYF.

This clonotype was detected ten times or more. This chain connects TRBV12-3 or TRBV12-4 to TRBJ2-7; no firm D call. The CDR3 runs to 13 residues. Between the trimmed V and J ends, which lost 3 bases and 2 bases, there was a span of 8 bases. For the CDR3, the DNA is TGTGCCAGCAGTTTGTCCGGAGCCTACGAGCAGTACTTC. The encoded protein is CASSLSGAYEQYF.

The V gene is TRBV4-2, the J gene TRBJ1-2; D uncertain. This CDR3 comprises 16 residues. Germline-derived CDR1 and CDR2 are LGHNA and YNFKEQ. The V end was cut by 2 bases, the J end by 4 bases, with 17 bases between. The CDR3: CASSQPQSKLGYGYTF. CDR3 nucleotide sequence: TGTGCCAGCAGCCAACCCCAGAGTAAACTGGGCTATGGCTACACCTTC.

This clonotype was found once. The genes are TRBV6-1 and TRBJ2-5; 12 positions match TRBD2. This CDR3 comprises 19 residues. Germline V gene sequence: CDR1 MNHNS, CDR2 SASEGT. Unmatched junction bases numbered 20, after V lost 7 bases and J lost 5 bases. CDR3 protein: CASTPGLLAGGGGGETQYF. CDR3 DNA: TGTGCCAGCACTCCCGGCCTACTAGCGGGGGGCGGAGGGGGCGAGACCCAGTACTTC.

The rearrangement uses TRBV20-1 and TRBJ2-1; 8 nucleotides line up with TRBD2. V dropped 0 bases and J dropped 5; count of bases not matched to a gene: 6. This CDR3 has 15 residues. Germline V gene data show CDR1 as DFQATT and CDR2 as SNEGSKA (reference sequence). DNA of the CDR3: TGCAGTGCTAGAGATTCAACTAGCGGCCACAATGAGCAGTTCTTC. It codes for CSARDSTSGHNEQFF.

V and J are TRBV6-2 or TRBV6-3 and TRBJ1-2; D may be TRBD1 (6 bases). Trimming took 7 bases from V and 1 from J, leaving 16 bases between them. CDR1 is MNHEY, CDR2 SVGEGT, per germline. The CDR3 spans 15 residues. The CDR3 sequence is CASIPTGVGNYGYTF. The CDR3 DNA reads as TGTGCCAGCATCCCGACAGGAGTCGGTAACTATGGCTACACCTTC.

This clonotype was seen at least ten times. The chain recombines TRBV12-3 or TRBV12-4 with TRBJ2-7; D could derive from TRBD1 or TRBD2 (5 bases each). V was cut by 3 bases and J by 5 bases, with 14 bases left in between. This CDR3 region has 14 residues. The CDR3 protein is CASSLFEGMHEQYF. In DNA form, the CDR3 reads TGTGCCAGCAGTTTGTTTGAGGGGATGCACGAGCAGTACTTC.

This clonotype has only a few counts. The chain has TRBV15 and TRBJ2-1, with TRBD2 as a possible D gene (6 bases). The CDR3 loop spans 15 amino acids. V was trimmed by 3 bases and J by 8 bases, leaving 17 bases between them. Germline V gives CDR1 LNHNV, CDR2 YYDKDF (reference sequence). CDR3 amino acids: CATSRGGGVFDEQFF. The CDR3 nucleotides read TGTGCCACCAGCAGGGGGGGTGGGGTGTTCGATGAGCAGTTCTTC.

The genes are TRBV6-2 or TRBV6-3 and TRBJ2-3; the match to TRBD2 covers 8 bases. The germline V gene has CDR1 MNHEY and CDR2 SVGEGT. The J segment lost 7 bases and the V segment lost 5 bases, leaving 5 bases of the junction unmatched. The CDR3 has 13 amino acids. The CDR3 protein is CASSTPGGNTQYF. CDR3 DNA: TGTGCCAGCAGTACCCCGGGGGGGAATACGCAGTATTTT.